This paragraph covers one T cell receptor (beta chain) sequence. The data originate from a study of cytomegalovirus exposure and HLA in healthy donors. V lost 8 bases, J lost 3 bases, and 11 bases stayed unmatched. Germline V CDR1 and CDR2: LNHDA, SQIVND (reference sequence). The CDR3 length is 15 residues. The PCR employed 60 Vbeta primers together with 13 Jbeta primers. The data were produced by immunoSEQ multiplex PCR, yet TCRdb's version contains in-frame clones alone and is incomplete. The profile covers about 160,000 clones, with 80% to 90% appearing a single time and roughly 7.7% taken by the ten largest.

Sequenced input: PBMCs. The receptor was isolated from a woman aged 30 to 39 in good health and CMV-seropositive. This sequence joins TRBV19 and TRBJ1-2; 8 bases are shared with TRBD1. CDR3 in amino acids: CASAPGQASHYGYTF. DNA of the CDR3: TGTGCCAGTGCTCCGGGACAGGCCAGTCACTATGGCTACACCTTC.